This section outlines one T cell receptor beta chain sequence together with its context. The table lists this clone with a few counts. The antigen it binds to is not known. Per-base quality was not reported, and no clone a single base away is much larger than it. These data originate in a study of T cell responses to AZD1222 COVID-19 vaccine (dated by TCRdb to the early 2020s). Turning to the overall study: AZD1222 recipients given second doses at about 4 weeks or at about 12 weeks were pooled, since spike-specific TCR depth and breadth were not found to differ between the two schedules. Enrollment into the trials was organized by age into subgroups of 18-55, 56-69 and 70-plus years, and those subgroups contained about 160, 30 and 59 TCR-sequenced participants, respectively. TCR sequencing was performed for about 250 trial participants, of whom some 200 were given two doses of AZD1222 and approximately 25 were given two doses of MenACWY control vaccine. Results the study describes overall, beyond this receptor: In the small 56-69-year group, the increase in depth fell short of significance, most likely because of low power. Reportedly, close to half of the unique spike-specific TCRs recognized epitopes lying outside the regions that are mutated in the B.1.351 and B.1.1.7 variants. Conclusions about previously exposed vaccinees are limited because only a handful of AZD1222 recipients were SARS-CoV-2 seropositive at baseline. A significant rise in spike-specific TCR breadth and depth was observed after two AZD1222 doses relative to day 0 and relative to MenACWY recipients. The vaccine-associated CD4 TCRs covered the entire spike protein, and the dominant responses fell in regions 160-218 and 743-854. Because no day 14 peak-response samples were available, the repertoires could be characterized only after the peak T cell response. Participants were mostly white British, with more females than males. The authors suggested clonal diversity may have been underestimated.

The CDR3 regions of human TCRbeta chains were subjected to immunosequencing. The original pipeline was this. TCRs in the repertoires were compared against a reference library of SARS-CoV-2-specific TCRs that had been generated with the MIRA antigen-specificity platform. Breadth meant the fraction of unique TCRs that were SARS-CoV-2-associated, whereas depth meant the fraction of total T cells that were SARS-CoV-2-associated. Using the MIRA data, every spike-specific TCR was mapped to the spike region that the TCR reacted to and assigned to either a CD4 or a CD8 class. Log10-transformed breadth and depth values were compared by one-way ANOVA with Sidak's multiple comparisons tests. The table was pulled from immuneACCESS by TCRdb, which kept in-frame rearrangements only. Such tables lose some clones; where checked, under half of the loss comes from unresolved V genes, and the rest has no known cause. That table supplies the V and J calls and clone size; D and trimming were determined from the DNA. The sample has 150,000 or so clones on record, roughly nine tenths of them singletons. The top ten clonotypes cover 1.6% of the sample.

The time point label here, explained by the study, means: baseline before first vaccination. Vaccinee samples came from UK trials COV001 and COV002, including a single-blind randomized controlled phase 2/3 trial of AZD1222 (ChAdOx1 nCoV-19) in healthy adults. Trial participant PBMC samples were collected at day 0 and day 28 after the second dose for TCRbeta chain sequencing. The sequenced sample was peripheral blood, obtained on day 0 of AZD1222 vaccination. The sequence derives from an adult in good health.

CDR3 region: CASSGSLVGLSYEQYF. The DNA sequence follows: TGTGCCAGCAGCGGGTCCCTGGTTGGCCTCTCCTACGAGCAGTACTTC. Rearrangement joined TRBV2 to TRBJ2-7, with no D gene named confidently. V and J are truncated by 6 bases and 0 bases respectively, leaving an intervening sequence of 18 bases. The CDR3 measures 16 amino acids from cysteine to phenylalanine. Only CDR3 DNA remains: 48 bases, in frame from the first base. Taken from the germline V gene, the CDR1 and CDR2 loops are SNHLY and FYNNEI. Full variable domain (CDR3 extended with the reference TRBV2 and TRBJ2-7 proteins): EPEVTQTPSHQVTQMGQEVILRCVPISNHLYFYWYRQILGQKVEFLVSFYNNEISEKSEIFDDQFSVERPDGSNFTLKIRSTKLEDSAMYFCASSGSLVGLSYEQYFGPGTRLTVT.